This TCR beta chain emerged from a study of cytomegalovirus exposure and HLA in healthy donors (dated by TCRdb to about 2017). Describing the broader study: An earlier analysis of about 560 of the donors reported over 250 Gb of sequence data and 117 million unique TCR beta sequences obtained from around 190 million T cells. Approximately 300 gigabases of sequencing data and 75 million to 85 million unique TCR sequences made up an early release that covered some 640 HLA-typed donors. Of the approximately 400 genotyped donors, around 81% fell in the genetic ancestry cluster associated with self-reported Caucasian donors. The aim of the study was to test whether cataloging public T cell receptors could identify signatures of past pathogen exposure. The study profiled the T cell repertoires of hundreds of subjects by immunosequencing and related them to cytomegalovirus serostatus. Besides the first cohort of hundreds of subjects, a separate validation cohort made up of over 95 different subjects was used. To predict cytomegalovirus infection status, the study combined high-throughput TCR immunosequencing, statistical association of individual TCRs with disease status, and machine learning. To study patterns of TCR occurrence, a later analysis re-analyzed previously published TCR beta repertoires from 666 donors and added high-resolution HLA genotyping. Rather than using new phenotypic data, the later analysis identified candidate immune exposures from TCR beta sequences and from how often those sequences occurred across donors. In an earlier analysis of several hundred of the donors, high-throughput TCR beta sequencing was used to judge whether each TCR beta V gene segment behaved as functional or pseudogenic. Alongside the repertoire data, information on donor age, sex, ethnicity and CMV serostatus was compiled. A later genetic analysis took genome-wide SNP genotypes for about 55% of the roughly 670 donors and used that subset as a discovery cohort. Every discovery cohort repertoire had been produced on one sequencing platform. Class I and class II HLA loci were covered by the typing at four-digit resolution. The number of donors typed differed by locus, with 629-630 for A, B, C, DRB1 and DQB1, roughly 520 for DQA1, approximately 580 for DPA1, and some 450 for DPB1. Because of strong linkage in the cohort, roughly 5 DR-DQ haplotypes were treated as single units for association and clustering. Across 300 to 500 genotyped donors of the cohort, an average of approximately 240,000 unique TCR beta nucleotide sequences per donor were sequenced, and roughly 20% of those sequences were non-productive. General findings and caveats noted by the study authors: Correlated functional status among segregating V segments might be attributable to linkage disequilibrium, but an unknown experimental factor could not be ruled out. Because counts were too low, about 15 rarely observed V segments, including chromosome 9 orphons, were left out of the earlier analysis of several hundred of the donors. According to a later genetic analysis, donors in an Asian-associated ancestry cluster had fewer N-insertions in productive TCRs than the approximately 700-donor mean. According to the authors, the approach could potentially be generalized to other disease states and immunological phenotypes. When HLA alleles, especially DR and DQ, strongly co-occurred, attributing TCR associations to individual alleles was difficult. A cluster of highly shared sequence variants was judged likely to represent a technical artifact of the sequencing pipeline. Roughly uniform sequencing depth across donors was assumed in presence/absence analyses, although this assumption may not hold. Broadly in line with IMGT annotations, most TCR beta V segments showed up in productive rearrangements about 87% or about 30% of the time in an earlier analysis of approximately 640 of the donors. In the study, 150 to 200 TCR beta chains were listed as associated with cytomegalovirus. In vitro tests confirmed that three of the cytomegalovirus-associated TCR beta chains recognize cytomegalovirus antigens. Because HLA typing was unavailable for some donors at each locus, only the typed subset was used in association tests. According to a later analysis, TCR association rates differed among HLA loci, with DRB1 alleles showing the most associated TCRs and HLA-C alleles showing the fewest. Cytomegalovirus status was reported to be diagnosed by the classifier with high specificity and sensitivity in both the original and validation cohorts. In a later genetic analysis, a missense DCLRE1C variant was associated with V-gene and J-gene trimming of TCR beta chains, and the association was replicated in an independent cohort. In a later analysis, HLA-associated TCR beta chains were found to be more clonally expanded and to have lower generation probabilities than equally common non-associated chains. A later analysis found that most CMV-associated TCR beta chains appeared HLA-restricted, with HLA associations seemingly driven largely by CMV exposure. Most TCR sequences were observed very rarely across donors, whereas some public TCRs were present in many individuals. The 87-base-pair reads could not distinguish some IMGT-functional V segments, including TRBV6-2 and TRBV6-3, so those segments were excluded. A further reported finding was that TCR beta sequences accurately predicted the HLA-A and HLA-B alleles for most subjects in the first cohort. According to a later analysis, parvovirus B19, influenza, CMV and Epstein-Barr virus appeared linked to several top co-occurrence clusters. This cohort had only TCR beta chains sequenced, and the lack of alpha or paired-chain data limited which features could be detected. At a false discovery rate of 0.05, a later analysis linked 16,951 TCR beta sequences to specific HLA alleles. The only immune exposure information available for the cohort was CMV serostatus.

The cohort consisted of 600 to 750 healthy bone marrow donors. At the time of sampling, every cohort member was nominally healthy, though immune exposures that went unrecorded were likely present. The donor tested CMV seropositive, placing the donor among the 289 seropositive members of the cohort. Each donor provided a peripheral blood sample, and peripheral blood mononuclear cells were used for TCR beta sequencing. The Qiagen DNeasy Blood Extraction Kit was used to extract genomic DNA from the blood cell samples. Libraries were made using the immunoSEQ multiplex PCR assay. For the multiplex PCR, a mixture combining 60 forward primers for TCR Vbeta segments and 13 reverse primers for TCR Jbeta segments was used. A multiplex PCR assay on genomic DNA amplified the CDR3 region of rearranged TCR beta genes. The Illumina HiSeq System was used to sequence the amplified TCR beta libraries as 87-base-pair reads. Regarding the original processing steps: A later analysis tallied around 82 million unique TCR beta chains across the 610 or so repertoires, and about 10 million of those chains were shared by two or more donors. Raw reads were error-corrected and collapsed into unique sequences with a nearest-neighbor algorithm that merged closely related sequences to remove PCR and sequencing errors. To assign V, D and J gene segments, CDR3 sequences were aligned to IMGT reference sequences. For a sequence to be retained, a match of at least six nucleotides was required to both a V gene segment and a J gene segment. Rearrangements were called productive when the CDR3 lacked stop codons and stayed in frame with V and J; all others were non-productive. Following IMGT convention, CDR3 was defined as the stretch from the second conserved V-encoded cysteine to the conserved J-encoded phenylalanine. The earlier analysis of fewer than 700 of the donors excluded sequences that lacked an unambiguous match to a single V gene segment. In an earlier analysis of several hundred of the donors, V segments were called functional above 56.7% productive rearrangements and were called segregating when the between-donor standard deviation exceeded 5%. A statistical classification framework was developed to diagnose cytomegalovirus status using the catalog of TCR beta chain sequences. In a later analysis, V and J genes were assigned by comparing TCR nucleotide sequences against IMGT/GENE-DB human TR gene sequences. The TCRdist pipeline was used in a later analysis to assign CDR3 sequences and most-parsimonious VDJ recombination scenarios. In a later analysis, each TCR beta chain was defined by its CDR3 amino acid sequence together with its V-gene family, and reads lacking a unique V-gene family were excluded. A later analysis removed over 500 highly shared, low-generation-probability nucleotide sequences to deal with suspected cross-contamination and a sequencing artifact. In a later analysis, a clonal expansion index was calculated for each public chain from normalized within-repertoire ranks of inferred template counts. A later analysis computed generation probabilities with a VDJ recombination model fitted to out-of-frame rearrangements, and checked the results against IGoR. A later analysis scored TCR-TCR, TCR-HLA and TCR-CMV co-occurrence with hypergeometric tests, applying a repertoire-size bias correction to TCR pairs. A later analysis estimated false discovery rates by permuting HLA or CMV assignments 20 times. In a later analysis, co-occurring TCRs were grouped using DBSCAN, with TCRdist sequence similarity added in when clustering inside HLA-allele-positive subsets. Co-occurrence clustering excluded repertoires with fewer than 30,000 or more than 120,000 public chains, plus five with anomalous nucleotide sharing. What TCRdb holds here is the immuneACCESS table cut down to in-frame rearrangements. Part of the clones is not present; checked against another copy, under half of the missing clones reflect an unresolved V gene, and the others are unexplained. That table supplies the V and J calls and clone size; D and trimming were determined from the DNA. The sample table lists over 45,000 clones, around 81% of them with a count of one. The leading ten clones occupy 2% to 2.5% of the sample.

V sheds 7 bases and J sheds 8 bases, leaving 14 bases between their ends. Including the terminal cysteine and phenylalanine, the CDR3 comprises 12 residues. The kept DNA is CDR3 alone, 36 bases in frame from the first base. CDR1 and CDR2 were assigned from the germline V gene (reference sequence) as SEHNR and FQNEAQ. On this clone itself: Its antigen remains undetermined. Within one base of it there is no much larger clone, and no base qualities were kept.

The sequence was collected from a boy aged 5-17 years in good health and CMV-seropositive. Sequenced material: PBMCs. The chain joins TRBV7-9 to TRBJ1-2, with the D gene not clear enough to name. The encoded CDR3 is CASTDPGEGYTF. The nucleotide sequence reads TGTGCCAGCACCGATCCTGGAGAGGGCTACACCTTC.